These 20 T cell receptor beta chains were all obtained from the same sample, sequenced in a study of cytomegalovirus exposure and HLA in healthy donors. Data came from immunoSEQ multiplex PCR; TCRdb stores just in-frame clones and leaves some out. The sample contains 130,000 or so clones, approximately 92% of which appear only once. The sequenced material came from PBMCs. The receptor source for this set is a woman in her late teens or twenties in good health and CMV-seronegative.

This rearrangement joins TRBV14 to TRBJ1-1; TRBD1 matches at 11 bases. J lost 3 bases, V lost 2 bases, and 5 bases had no gene match. Germline CDR1 reads SGHDN; CDR2 reads FVKESK. CDR3 length: 16 residues. The CDR3 DNA reads as TGTGCCAGCAGCCAAATCGGGACAGGGGGGTACACTGAAGCTTTCTTT. This codes for CASSQIGTGGYTEAFF.

V usage is TRBV5-4 and J usage is TRBJ2-7, with D perhaps matching TRBD1 (5 bases). V lost 4 bases to trimming and J lost 2 bases, with 13 bases between them. Germline V gene data show CDR1 as SGHNT and CDR2 as YYREEE (reference sequence). The CDR3 contains 14 residues. CDR3 nucleotide sequence: TGTGCCAGCAGCGCGCGGACAAACCCCTACGAGCAGTACTTC. It specifies CASSARTNPYEQYF.

The chain combines TRBV18 with TRBJ1-1; TRBD1 matches at 8 bases. V shed 3 bases, J shed 4 bases, and the junction held 4 bases outside the gene matches. This CDR3 is 14 amino acids long. Germline CDR1 KGHSH, CDR2 LQKENI. The CDR3 bases are TGTGCCAGCTCACCGGACAGGGAGGGCACTGAAGCTTTCTTT. Amino acids: CASSPDREGTEAFF.

This chain links TRBV7-9 with TRBJ2-7; 14 bases agree with TRBD2. This CDR3 has 16 residues. V shed 5 bases, J shed 3 bases, and the junction held 6 bases outside the gene matches. The V gene's germline CDR1 is SEHNR and CDR2 FQNEAQ (reference sequence). The chain's CDR3 is CASSPRLAGGIYEQYF. The CDR3 DNA is TGTGCCAGCAGCCCCCGACTAGCGGGGGGGATCTACGAGCAGTACTTC.

The rearrangement uses TRBV4-1 and TRBJ1-5, with a possible D match to TRBD1 (5 bases). This CDR3 has 15 amino acids. Deletions cut 3 bases from V and 4 bases from J, with 13 bases between. In germline, CDR1 is MGHRA, CDR2 YSYEKL. Here the CDR3 reads CASSQAFRENQPQHF. The CDR3 bases are TGCGCCAGCAGCCAGGCGTTCAGGGAAAATCAGCCCCAGCATTTT.

The V call is TRBV11-3, the J call TRBJ2-3, with D possibly being TRBD1 (6 bases). From germline, CDR1 is SGHNT and CDR2 YENEEA. Deletions cut 0 bases from V and 2 bases from J, with 12 bases between. This CDR3 is 16 amino acids long. In DNA, the CDR3 is TGTGCCAGCAGCTTAGATGGGCAGGGGCCCACAGATACGCAGTATTTT. It codes for CASSLDGQGPTDTQYF.

The rearrangement joins TRBV5-1 to TRBJ1-1; D gene unclear. The CDR3 length is 15 residues. Germline loops: CDR1 SGHRS, CDR2 YFSETQ. V gave up 0 bases and J gave up 5 bases, with 14 bases separating them. For the CDR3, the DNA is TGCGCCAGCAGCTTGGCGGTCCGGGTGCAGACTGAAGCTTTCTTT. This sequence encodes CASSLAVRVQTEAFF.

This clone was seen more than once but under ten times. The chain couples TRBV11-2 to TRBJ1-6; no definite D call. V was pared by 6 bases and J by 7 bases, with 7 bases between. CDR3 length equals 12 residues. Germline V gene sequence: CDR1 SGHAT, CDR2 FQNNGV. For the CDR3, the DNA is TGTGCCAGCAGAGCGGGGAATTCACCCCTCCACTTT. Translated, it gives CASRAGNSPLHF.

This chain connects TRBV9 to TRBJ2-1; 8 bases are a match to TRBD2. Germline trimming cut 3 bases from V and 4 bases from J; bases unmatched to any gene: 15. Germline lookup yields CDR1 SGDLS and CDR2 YYNGEE. This CDR3 is built from 18 residues. The CDR3 DNA follows: TGTGCCAGCAGCGGAGGCCCCTTAAGCGGGGGCCCTTACAATGAGCAGTTCTTC. Protein sequence: CASSGGPLSGGPYNEQFF.

V and J are TRBV12-5 and TRBJ2-7; no definite D call. From germline, CDR1 is LGHNT and CDR2 FRNRAP. The CDR3 is 11 residues long. V dropped 1 base and J dropped 6 bases, with 4 bases sitting between them. CDR3 nucleotides: TGTGCTAGTGGTTTGGGGGCCGAGCAGTACTTC. Translated, it gives CASGLGAEQYF.

The chain has TRBV14 and TRBJ2-5; TRBD2 matches 8 bases. The CDR3 is 17 residues long. With 0 bases clipped from V and 0 bases from J, the junction kept 6 bases outside the gene matches. Germline V gene lookup returns CDR1 SGHDN and CDR2 FVKESK. The CDR3 DNA sequence: TGTGCCAGCAGCCAAGATGCGCGGGGGGCGTACCAAGAGACCCAGTACTTC. This sequence encodes CASSQDARGAYQETQYF. The whole variable domain, remainder taken from reference TRBV14 and TRBJ2-5, is EAGVTQFPSHSVIEKGQTVTLRCDPISGHDNLYWYRRVMGKEIKFLLHFVKESKQDESGMPNNRFLAERTGGTYSTLKVQPAELEDSGVYFCASSQDARGAYQETQYFGPGTRLLVL.

This rearrangement joins TRBV27 to TRBJ1-1, with D unclear. Germline V lookup: CDR1 MNHEY, CDR2 SMNVEV (reference sequence). V was cut by 2 bases and J by 6 bases, with 19 bases left in between. The CDR3 extends over 16 amino acids. CDR3 loop: CASSLIHFPTRAEAFF. CDR3 sequence (DNA): TGTGCCAGCAGTTTAATTCATTTTCCAACGCGGGCTGAAGCTTTCTTT.

As DNA, the CDR3 is TGTGCCAGCAGCCGGGACAGGTCCTCTGGAAACACCATATATTTT. This encodes CASSRDRSSGNTIYF. The V call is TRBV11-1, the J call TRBJ1-3, with 8 positions matching TRBD1. CDR1 is SGHAT, CDR2 FQDESV, per germline (reference sequence). V lost 5 bases and J lost 0; bases outside the gene matches: 3. The CDR3 has 15 residues.

The gene calls are TRBV7-9 and TRBJ1-1; tentative D call: TRBD1 (5 bases). The CDR3 consists of 15 residues. V lost 5 bases and J lost 3, with 16 bases in between. Germline V lookup: CDR1 SEHNR, CDR2 FQNEAQ (reference sequence). The CDR3 nucleotides are TGTGCCAGCAGCCCCTCGATCGGGGGGGACACTGAAGCTTTCTTT. As protein: CASSPSIGGDTEAFF.

The chain links TRBV2 to TRBJ2-3; TRBD1 is a possible D gene (6 bases). V lost 7 bases and J lost 8, with 19 bases in between. Germline loops: CDR1 SNHLY, CDR2 FYNNEI. The CDR3 extends over 14 amino acids. For the CDR3, the DNA is TGTGCCAGCATTCCTGGGACATTTTCCCTTACGCAGTATTTT. This codes for CASIPGTFSLTQYF. Together with reference TRBV2 and TRBJ2-3, the CDR3 gives the full variable domain: EPEVTQTPSHQVTQMGQEVILRCVPISNHLYFYWYRQILGQKVEFLVSFYNNEISEKSEIFDDQFSVERPDGSNFTLKIRSTKLEDSAMYFCASIPGTFSLTQYFGPGTRLTVL.

The chain joins TRBV18 to TRBJ2-7; unclear D gene. The CDR3 is made up of 16 amino acids. Trimming left V 5 bases short and J 3 bases short, with 20 bases between. CDR1 is KGHSH and CDR2 is LQKENI in the germline V gene. The CDR3 DNA reads as TGTGCCAGCTCATCTATTCCCCCTTTCGAAAGCTACGAGCAGTACTTC. Protein sequence: CASSSIPPFESYEQYF.

This clone showed up just once. The chain joins TRBV13 to TRBJ1-1, with 8 bases matching TRBD1. This CDR3 has 17 amino acids. The trim removed 0 bases at V and 5 bases at J, leaving 11 bases unmatched. Germline CDR1 reads PRHDT; CDR2 reads FYEKMQ (reference sequence). The DNA of the CDR3 is TGTGCCAGCAGCTTAGGGGACAGGGTTATCGCAATAACTGAAGCTTTCTTT. It is translated as CASSLGDRVIAITEAFF.

This clone was seen more than once but under ten times. The V call is TRBV4-2, the J call TRBJ1-6; TRBD1 is a possible D gene (5 bases). In germline, CDR1 is LGHNA, CDR2 YNFKEQ. This CDR3 is built from 14 residues. Trimming took 0 bases from V and 10 from J, leaving 10 bases between them. The CDR3: CASSQDPGESPLHF. CDR3 nucleotides: TGTGCCAGCAGCCAAGATCCGGGGGAATCACCCCTCCACTTT.

The chain carries TRBV7-9 and TRBJ1-2; 7 bases match TRBD1. The CDR3 length is 12 residues. Per germline, CDR1 SEHNR and CDR2 FQNEAQ (reference sequence). The junction had 3 bases not matched to a gene; V was cut back by 5 bases and J by 6 bases. CDR3 nucleotides: TGTGCCAGCAGCCCACAGGGGAATGGCTACACCTTC. Residues: CASSPQGNGYTF.

This clone was seen a handful of times. The J gene is TRBJ2-7, the V gene TRBV2; 7 bases fit TRBD1. CDR3 length: 14 amino acids. Trimming at V came to 6 bases and at J to 3 bases, leaving 8 bases not matched to a gene. Germline values: CDR1 SNHLY, CDR2 FYNNEI. The CDR3 DNA reads as TGTGCCAGCAGGGCCGGGACAGCTGGCTACGAGCAGTACTTC. Amino acid sequence: CASRAGTAGYEQYF.